This T cell receptor beta chain was identified during a study of blood T cell repertoires in COVID-19. Study background: Donors in the United States, Italy and Spain gave samples during acute or convalescent COVID-19. The analysed material was cDNA or gDNA that came from T cells, B-cell-depleted T cells, or PBMCs.

As originally analysed: Researchers report that nucleated cell counts were estimated from reference gene primer amplification. Method: immunoSEQ multiplex PCR; TCRdb's copy keeps in-frame clones and lacks some. V, J and clone size were drawn from that table, and D and trimming were deduced from the DNA. This sample has some 250,000 clones; approximately 85% occur once, and the top ten carry approximately 0.7%. Trimming removed 6 bases from V and 3 bases from J; junction bases left unmatched: 5. CDR1 and CDR2 (germline): MNHEY, SVGEGT. The CDR3 has 14 amino acids. The receptor was derived from a human donor in a cohort sampled during active COVID-19. The sample was peripheral blood. The chain combines TRBV6-2 or TRBV6-3 with TRBJ1-2; 9 nucleotides line up with TRBD1. CDR3 residues: CASSRDRDDYGYTF. CDR3 coding DNA: TGTGCCAGCAGCCGGGACAGGGACGACTATGGCTACACCTTC.